These T cell receptor beta chains were read from a single sample in a study of yellow fever vaccine responses in identical twins. TCRdb passed the RT-PCR reads through MiXCR, listing each CDR3 protein once. The sample shows 20,000 or so distinct CDR3 sequences, approximately 70% of them seen only once. This specimen was T cells from blood (PBMCs), unsorted or a sorted subset (not recorded which), taken before or after yellow fever vaccination (not recorded which). The receptor source for this set is a woman aged 18-35 years who received the yellow fever vaccine. Both conserved end residues are part of each CDR3. A D gene is named only where the DNA matches it firmly. A clone size is listed for some rows: how often the clone was seen (once, few, many), or a class if it is expanded.

TRBD1,TRBJ2-1,few,TRBV11-3,CASSLGTGFHNEQFF,TGTGCCAGCAGCTTAGGGACAGGATTTCACAATGAGCAGTTCTTC
TRBD1,TRBJ1-2,few,TRBV20-1,CSASDRGANYGYTF,TGCAGTGCTAGTGACAGGGGAGCTAACTATGGCTACACCTTC
-,TRBJ1-2,-,TRBV29-1,CSVRSDLNYGYTF,TGCAGCGTTCGCTCAGACCTTAACTATGGCTACACCTTC
TRBD2,TRBJ2-2,-,TRBV15,CATSPRLAGGPGELFF,TGTGCCACCAGCCCTCGACTAGCGGGGGGGCCCGGGGAGCTGTTTTTT
-,TRBJ1-5,-,TRBV27,CASTGRAGNQPQHF,TGTGCCAGCACCGGCAGGGCAGGGAATCAGCCCCAGCATTTT
-,TRBJ2-5,-,TRBV11-3,CASSLRGIQETQYF,TGTGCCAGCAGCTTACGGGGAATCCAAGAGACCCAGTACTTC
-,TRBJ2-1,-,TRBV10-1,CASSDGGRDEQFF,TGCGCCAGCAGTGATGGGGGCCGGGATGAGCAGTTCTTC
-,TRBJ2-1,-,TRBV24-1,CATSDRGGEQFF,TGTGCCACCAGTGATCGGGGTGGTGAGCAGTTCTTC
-,TRBJ2-1,-,TRBV5-5,CASSLAGANNEQFF,TGTGCCAGCAGCTTGGCAGGGGCAAACAATGAGCAGTTCTTC
-,TRBJ2-1,few,TRBV20-1,CSARYRLVSDNEQFF,TGCAGTGCTAGATATCGACTAGTGAGCGACAATGAGCAGTTCTTC
-,TRBJ1-2,few,TRBV15,CATSSGGQGNNGYTF,TGTGCCACCAGCAGCGGGGGTCAGGGGAATAATGGCTACACCTTC
TRBD2,TRBJ2-1,-,TRBV29-1,CSVVRLAGRTYNEQFF,TGCAGCGTTGTCCGGCTAGCGGGTAGGACCTACAATGAGCAGTTCTTC
TRBD2,TRBJ2-2,-,TRBV7-2,CASRGTSGTGELFF,TGTGCCAGCAGAGGGACTAGCGGGACCGGGGAGCTGTTTTTT
-,TRBJ2-3,-,TRBV11-1,CASGKGTDTQYF,TGTGCCAGCGGGAAAGGCACAGATACGCAGTATTTT
-,TRBJ1-5,-,TRBV19,CASSDLPQPQHF,TGTGCCAGTAGTGATCTCCCTCAGCCCCAGCATTTT
-,TRBJ1-3,-,TRBV7-2,CASSLSSGNTIYF,TGTGCCAGCAGTTTAAGCTCTGGAAACACCATATATTTT
-,TRBJ1-1,-,TRBV19,CATRPRGPEAFF,TGTGCCACCCGCCCCCGGGGACCTGAAGCTTTCTTT
-,TRBJ1-5,-,TRBV12-3/TRBV12-4,CASCPTGPGNQPQHF,TGTGCCAGCTGTCCGACAGGTCCGGGGAATCAGCCCCAGCATTTT
-,TRBJ1-1,-,TRBV4-1,CASSAQHMNTEAFF,TGCGCCAGCAGCGCACAACATATGAACACTGAAGCTTTCTTT
-,TRBJ2-1,-,TRBV7-8,CASSIKARSAYNEQFF,TGTGCCAGCAGTATCAAGGCGCGATCGGCCTACAATGAGCAGTTCTTC